This T cell receptor beta chain was recorded in a study of beta chain features in type 1 diabetes. Study-level results: The study found moderately but significantly shorter TCRB CDR3s in all four CD4+ subsets of Type 1 diabetes patients.

V shed 5 bases, J shed 5 bases, and the junction held 12 bases outside the gene matches. The CDR3 is 16 amino acids. CDR1 and CDR2 (germline): MNHEY, SMNVEV (reference sequence). On this clone: Its cognate antigen is unknown.

The investigators reverse transcribed all of the isolated RNA, so they sequenced expressed TCRB transcripts. The protocol was immunoSEQ multiplex PCR, while the TCRdb copy is restricted to in-frame clones and leaves out a portion. The sample yields tens of thousands of clones, 50% to 75% seen once. This receptor was obtained from a woman between 25 and 40 years old with type 1 diabetes. The source material was stem cell memory CD4+ T cells from blood. The V gene is TRBV27, the J gene TRBJ1-1; 9 bases match TRBD1. The CDR3 DNA reads as TGTGCCAGCAGTCCGAGACAGGGGGAGGTTTGGACTGAAGCTTTCTTT. Protein: CASSPRQGEVWTEAFF.